One sample yielded the 13 T cell receptor beta chains listed below, sequenced in a study of regulatory T cells in long-lasting Graves disease. Time point given: newly diagnosed GD, antithyroid drugs for less than 3 months. The TCR library was made from RNA that had been extracted from PBMCs in TRIzol. Construction of TCR beta libraries relied on iRepertoire HTBI primers and on Arm-PCR targeting CDR3 regions. TCRdb reprocessed the multiplex PCR reads via MiXCR and lists one record per CDR3 protein. Among under 250,000 distinct CDR3 sequences listed, about 19% were seen once. The sample also formed part of further work on T cells in Graves' hyperthyroidism and ophthalmopathy.

Material: peripheral blood mononuclear cells (PBMCs), obtained at new diagnosis, from a patient treated with antithyroid drugs. The receptors shown here come from a woman younger than 45 with Graves disease.

This sequence joins TRBV27 and TRBJ2-5, with 10 bases identical to TRBD1. CDR1 is MNHEY and CDR2 is SMNVEV in the germline V gene (reference sequence). This CDR3 has 14 residues. J gave up 5 bases and V 6 bases, and 6 bases lay outside the gene matches. The CDR3 loop reads CASRGTGAGETQYF. The CDR3 nucleotides read TGTGCCAGCAGGGGGACAGGGGCGGGTGAGACCCAGTACTTC.

Concerning this clonotype itself: One junction end disagrees with the germline gene, perhaps due to a read error. The V gene is TRBV6-1, the J gene TRBJ1-1; weak D call: TRBD1 (6 bases). The CDR3 sequence is 15 residues long. The V gene's germline CDR1 is MNHNS and CDR2 SASEGT. In DNA form, the CDR3 reads TGTGCCCATTCGGCAGGGGCTCATTTGAACACTGGAGCTTTCTTT. Encoded protein: CAHSAGAHLNTGAFF.

This clonotype was recorded many times. This chain uses TRBV2 with TRBJ1-1, with a weak D call TRBD1 (5 bases). Germline-derived CDR1 and CDR2 are SNHLY and FYNNEI. Trimming cost V 11 bases and J 5 bases, with 21 bases left between them. The CDR3 loop spans 14 amino acids. The CDR3 is CADRGMRQRTEAFF. The DNA of the CDR3 is TGTGCCGACCGGGGCATGAGGCAGAGGACTGAAGCTTTCTTT.

The table lists this clonotype with a few counts. Its ends do not fully match the called genes, so a read error is possible. The rearrangement links TRBV7-7 to TRBJ1-4; no clear D gene. The CDR3 has 15 amino acids. Germline V gene sequence: CDR1 SSHAT, CDR2 FNYEAQ (reference sequence). CDR3 residues: CASSLARRIQEKLFF. As DNA, the CDR3 is TGTGCTAGCAGCTTAGCACGTCGTATACAGGAAAAACTGTTTTTT.

This clonotype showed up just once. A much bigger clone sits one base away, suggesting this may be a read error. The chain recombines TRBV7-6 with TRBJ2-7; TRBD2 matches at 8 bases. This CDR3 has 15 amino acids. The germline V gene encodes CDR1 SGHVS and CDR2 FNYEAQ. With V trimmed by 5 bases and J by 7 bases, 13 bases remained unmatched. The CDR3 DNA follows: TGTGCCAGCAGCCAAGCGGGAGAGGGCTACAATGAGCAGTACTTC. Its protein is CASSQAGEGYNEQYF.

The sample holds many counts of this clonotype. One end of the junction does not line up with germline, which may come from a read error. The V and J genes are TRBV18 and TRBJ2-1, with 10 positions matching TRBD2. The CDR3 sequence is 15 residues long. CDR1 is KGHSH, CDR2 LQKENI, per germline. The CDR3 sequence is CANSLLAGAYNEQFF. The DNA for the CDR3 is TGTGCCAACTCACTTCTAGCGGGAGCCTACAATGAGCAGTTCTTC.

On this clonotype: Being one base from a much bigger clone, this may be a read error. This chain joins TRBV29-1 and TRBJ1-1; unclear D gene. Germline CDR1 reads SQVTM; CDR2 reads ANQGSEA. V dropped 6 bases and J dropped 9 bases, with 17 bases sitting between them. CDR3 size: 12 residues. CDR3 amino acids: CSVKQVITQAFF. Here the CDR3 DNA reads TGCAGCGTGAAACAAGTCATTACCCAAGCTTTCTTT. The variable domain in full, with the rest retrieved from reference TRBV29-1 and TRBJ1-1, is SAVISQKPSRDICQRGTSLTIQCQVDSQVTMMFWYRQQPGQSLTLIATANQGSEATYESGFVIDKFPISRPNLTFSTLTVSNMSPEDSSIYLCSVKQVITQAFFGQGTRLTVV.

The rearrangement uses TRBV2 and TRBJ2-5; 10 bases align to TRBD2. This CDR3 region has 15 residues. Unmatched junction bases numbered 1, after V lost 2 bases and J lost 1 base. CDR1 is SNHLY and CDR2 is FYNNEI in the germline V gene. For the CDR3, the DNA is TGTGCCAGCAGTGAACTAGCGGGAGCCCAAGAGACCCAGTACTTC. Its translation: CASSELAGAQETQYF.

V gene TRBV11-2 combines with J gene TRBJ2-5; the D gene is possibly TRBD2 (5 bases). The length of the CDR3 is 17 residues. With 7 bases removed from V and 5 bases from J, the gap between germline ends came to 26 bases. The germline V gene has CDR1 SGHAT and CDR2 FQNNGV. This CDR3 reads CASIQGRGRAIWETQYF. CDR3 DNA sequence: TGTGCCAGCATCCAAGGACGAGGGAGAGCCATCTGGGAGACCCAGTACTTC.

This clonotype has at least ten counts. V is TRBV7-9 and J is TRBJ1-2; 9 bases align to TRBD1. Germline V CDR1 and CDR2: SEHNR, FQNEAQ (reference sequence). The CDR3 covers 16 residues. Losses at the gene ends were 3 bases for V and 5 bases for J; bases not matched to a gene: 10. The CDR3: CASSLDARDRVYGYTF. The CDR3 DNA reads as TGTGCCAGCAGCTTGGACGCCCGGGACAGGGTGTATGGCTACACCTTC.

This clonotype has a count of ten or more. The genes are TRBV20-1 and TRBJ1-2; no clear D. Trimming took 6 bases from V and 6 from J, leaving 17 bases between them. The V gene's germline CDR1 is DFQATT and CDR2 SNEGSKA (reference sequence). The CDR3 spans 13 residues. The CDR3 nucleotides read TGCAGTGCGGCCGGGAAGACGAAGGATGGCTACACCTTC. Its protein product is CSAAGKTKDGYTF.

Many counts were recorded for this clonotype. The CDR3 is CASSLGGGDSQNTEAFF. The CDR3 region has the DNA TGTGCCAGCAGCTTAGGCGGGGGGGACAGCCAGAACACTGAAGCTTTCTTT. The chain is built from TRBV13 and TRBJ1-1, with 7 bases aligning to TRBD1. This CDR3 region has 17 residues. Trimming took 0 bases from V and 1 from J; bases not matched to a gene: 8. Germline CDR1 reads PRHDT; CDR2 reads FYEKMQ (reference sequence).

This clonotype was seen only a few times. V is TRBV19 and J is TRBJ1-2, with D possibly matching TRBD1 (5 bases). Trimming shortened V by 3 bases and J by 2 bases, and 10 bases separated the two germline ends. This CDR3 comprises 14 residues. Germline assignment: CDR1 LNHDA and CDR2 SQIVND (reference sequence). The CDR3 DNA reads TGTGCCAGTAGTATCACAGGTTACAACTATGGCTACACCTTC. Translation: CASSITGYNYGYTF. Supplemented by reference TRBV19 and TRBJ1-2, the full variable domain reads DGGITQSPKYLFRKEGQNVTLSCEQNLNHDAMYWYRQDPGQGLRLIYYSQIVNDFQKGDIAEGYSVSREKKESFPLTVTSAQKNPTAFYLCASSITGYNYGYTFGSGTRLTVV.